The source of this TCR beta chain is a study of blood T cell repertoires in COVID-19. Study context: Samples came from the United States, Italy and Spain, spanning acute and convalescent COVID-19. PBMCs, B-cell-depleted T cells, or T cells provided the cDNA or gDNA that made up the material.

Per the study methods: Amplified reference gene primers provided the basis for estimating nucleated cell counts. Assay: immunoSEQ multiplex PCR; the TCRdb copy retains only in-frame clones and omits some. V, J and clone size reflect that table, while D and trimming were determined from the DNA. The table records about 200,000 clones, approximately 83% of them present only once. Trimming stripped 0 bases from V and 5 bases from J, with 8 bases between. CDR3 length: 13 amino acids. Germline assignment: CDR1 SGDLS and CDR2 YYNGEE. Specimen: peripheral blood. The V call is TRBV9, the J call TRBJ1-2; D is unresolved. This receptor was taken from a middle-aged man with acute or convalescent COVID-19. CDR3 sequence: CASSVVTTYGYTF. The CDR3 DNA sequence: TGTGCCAGCAGCGTAGTGACAACTTATGGCTACACCTTC.